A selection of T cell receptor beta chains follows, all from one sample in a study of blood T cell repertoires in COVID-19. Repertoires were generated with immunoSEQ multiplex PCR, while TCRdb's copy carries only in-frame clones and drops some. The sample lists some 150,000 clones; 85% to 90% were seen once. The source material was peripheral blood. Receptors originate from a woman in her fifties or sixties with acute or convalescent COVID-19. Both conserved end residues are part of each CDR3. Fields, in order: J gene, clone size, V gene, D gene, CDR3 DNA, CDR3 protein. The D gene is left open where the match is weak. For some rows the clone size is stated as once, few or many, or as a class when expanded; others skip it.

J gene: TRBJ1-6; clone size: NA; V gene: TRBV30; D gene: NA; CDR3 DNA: TGTGCCTGGAGTGTACCAAACATGGATTCACCCCTCCACTTT; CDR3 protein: CAWSVPNMDSPLHF
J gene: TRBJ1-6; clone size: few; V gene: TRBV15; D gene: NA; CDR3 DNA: TGTGCCACCAGCATCTACGATGATAATTCACCCCTCCACTTT; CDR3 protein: CATSIYDDNSPLHF
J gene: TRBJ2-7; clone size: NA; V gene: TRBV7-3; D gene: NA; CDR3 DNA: TGTGCCAGCAGCTTCGGACAGGGAGGGATGAACGAGCAGTACTTC; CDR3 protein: CASSFGQGGMNEQYF
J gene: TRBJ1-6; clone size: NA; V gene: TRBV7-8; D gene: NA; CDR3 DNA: TGTGCCAGCAGCTTTAACAGCCAGTCTTCACCCCTCCACTTT; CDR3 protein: CASSFNSQSSPLHF
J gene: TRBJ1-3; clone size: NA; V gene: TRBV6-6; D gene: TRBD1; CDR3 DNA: TGTGCCAGCAGTCGGAGACAGGGGGATAGAAACACCATATATTTT; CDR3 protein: CASSRRQGDRNTIYF
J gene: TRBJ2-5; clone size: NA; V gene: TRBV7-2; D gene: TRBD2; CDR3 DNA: TGTGCCAGCAGCTTAGCCCTAGCGGAATATTTAACCCAAGAGACCCAGTACTTC; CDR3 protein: CASSLALAEYLTQETQYF
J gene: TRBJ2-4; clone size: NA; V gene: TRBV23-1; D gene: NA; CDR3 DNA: TGCGCCAGCAGTCTCTGGGGCCAACTAGCCAAAAACATTCAGTACTTC; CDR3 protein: CASSLWGQLAKNIQYF
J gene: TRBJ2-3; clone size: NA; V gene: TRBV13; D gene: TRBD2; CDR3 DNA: TGTGCCAGCAGCGCGGGGGGGCCCGGAGATACGCAGTATTTT; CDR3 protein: CASSAGGPGDTQYF
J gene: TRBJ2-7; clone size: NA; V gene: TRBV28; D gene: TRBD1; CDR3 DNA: TGTGCCAGCAGTCCCCTGGACAGGGGGGGGGAGCAGTACTTC; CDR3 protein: CASSPLDRGGEQYF
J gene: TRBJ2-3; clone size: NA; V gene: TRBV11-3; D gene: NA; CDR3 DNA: TGTGCCAGCAGCGCTGGGACAACGGATTATAGTACGCAGTATTTT; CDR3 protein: CASSAGTTDYSTQYF
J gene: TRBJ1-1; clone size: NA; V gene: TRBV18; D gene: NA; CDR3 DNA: TGTGCCAGCTCACCACCCAGTCTGAACACTGAAGCTTTCTTT; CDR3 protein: CASSPPSLNTEAFF
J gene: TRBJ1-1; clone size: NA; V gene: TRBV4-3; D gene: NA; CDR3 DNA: TGCGCCAGCAGCCAAGATTGGGCGGGTTCAGACATGAACACTGAAGCTTTCTTT; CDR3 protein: CASSQDWAGSDMNTEAFF
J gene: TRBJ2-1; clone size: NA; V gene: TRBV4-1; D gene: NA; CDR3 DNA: TGCGCCAGCAGCCAGGGAGGGGGGAGCTCCTACAATGAGCAGTTCTTC; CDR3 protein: CASSQGGGSSYNEQFF
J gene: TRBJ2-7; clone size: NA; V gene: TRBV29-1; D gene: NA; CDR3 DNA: TGCAGCGTTGAGGAATTAGGGACTGGAACCTACGAGCAGTACTTC; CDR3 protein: CSVEELGTGTYEQYF
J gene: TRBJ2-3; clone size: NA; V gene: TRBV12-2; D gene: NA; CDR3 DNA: TGTGCAAGTCGCTTAGGTCAGAGTTCTAGCGGGGGGGCCCCAGATACGCAGTATTTT; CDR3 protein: CASRLGQSSSGGAPDTQYF
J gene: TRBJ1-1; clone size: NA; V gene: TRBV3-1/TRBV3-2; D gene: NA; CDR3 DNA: TGTGCCAGCAGCGTAGCCAATGAAGCTTTCTTT; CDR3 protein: CASSVANEAFF
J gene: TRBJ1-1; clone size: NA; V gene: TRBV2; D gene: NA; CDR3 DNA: TGTGCCAGCAGTGAAAACAGCTTCGAAGCTTTCTTT; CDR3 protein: CASSENSFEAFF
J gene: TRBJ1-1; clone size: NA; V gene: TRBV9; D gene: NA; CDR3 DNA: TGTGCCAGCAGCGTAGGTGGTCAGGGGAACACTGAAGCTTTCTTT; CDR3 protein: CASSVGGQGNTEAFF
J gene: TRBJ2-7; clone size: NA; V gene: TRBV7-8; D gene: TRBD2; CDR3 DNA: TGTGCCAGCAGCTTAACAAACACCCTGACTAGCAGGTTAGACTACGAGCAGTACTTC; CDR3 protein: CASSLTNTLTSRLDYEQYF
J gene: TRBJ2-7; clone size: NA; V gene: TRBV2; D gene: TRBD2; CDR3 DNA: TGTGCCACCACGAGGGCGGGGGGCAGCTACGAGCAGTACTTC; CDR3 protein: CATTRAGGSYEQYF
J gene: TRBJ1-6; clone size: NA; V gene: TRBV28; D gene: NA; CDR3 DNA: TGTGCCCTTTCACGGGGTCGAAATTCACCCCTCCACTTT; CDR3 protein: CALSRGRNSPLHF
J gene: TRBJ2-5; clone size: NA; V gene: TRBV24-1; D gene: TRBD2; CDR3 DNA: TGTGCCACCAGTGATTCTAGCGGGGGGGACAAAAGAGGGGAGACCCAGTACTTC; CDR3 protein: CATSDSSGGDKRGETQYF
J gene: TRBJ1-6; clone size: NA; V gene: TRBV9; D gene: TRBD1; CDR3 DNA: TGTGCCAGCAGCGGGACCGGGACAGTTAATTCACCCCTCCACTTT; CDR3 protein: CASSGTGTVNSPLHF
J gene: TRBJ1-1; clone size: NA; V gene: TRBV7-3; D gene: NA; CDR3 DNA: TGTGCCAGCAGCCCGAACGCGGGCAAGACTGAAGCTTTCTTT; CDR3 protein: CASSPNAGKTEAFF
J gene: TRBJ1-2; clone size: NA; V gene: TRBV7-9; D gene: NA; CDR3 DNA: TGTGCCAGCAGCCCCGTGCCTGCAGGGTGGGGCTACACCTTC; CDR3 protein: CASSPVPAGWGYTF
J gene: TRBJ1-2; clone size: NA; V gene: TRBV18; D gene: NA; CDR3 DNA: TGTGCCAGCTCACCGCTAGACGGCTACACCTTC; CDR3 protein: CASSPLDGYTF
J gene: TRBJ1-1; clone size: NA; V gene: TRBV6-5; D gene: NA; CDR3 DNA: TGTGCCAGCAGGTCCCTGGGGGGAAACACTGAAGCTTTCTTT; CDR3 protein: CASRSLGGNTEAFF
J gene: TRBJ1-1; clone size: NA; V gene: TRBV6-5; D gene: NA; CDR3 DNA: TGTGCCAGCAGCCGGACAGCCGGGGACACTGAAGCTTTCTTT; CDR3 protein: CASSRTAGDTEAFF
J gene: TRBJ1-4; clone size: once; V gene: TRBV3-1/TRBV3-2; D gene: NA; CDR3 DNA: TGTGCCAGCAGCCAAGTAGGTTCAGGTTATGAAAAACTGTTTTTT; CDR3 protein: CASSQVGSGYEKLFF
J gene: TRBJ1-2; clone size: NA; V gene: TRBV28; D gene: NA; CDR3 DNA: TGTGCCAGCACCACCGGAGGGCCATATGGCTACACCTTC; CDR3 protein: CASTTGGPYGYTF
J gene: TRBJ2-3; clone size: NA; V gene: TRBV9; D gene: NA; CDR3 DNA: TGTGCCAGCAGCGCCTTTAGCGGTCCCACAGATACGCAGTATTTT; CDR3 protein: CASSAFSGPTDTQYF
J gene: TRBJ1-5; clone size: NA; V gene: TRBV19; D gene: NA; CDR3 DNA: TGTGCCAGTAGGCTCTACGGGGAGTCGGTTCAGCCCCAGCATTTT; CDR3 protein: CASRLYGESVQPQHF
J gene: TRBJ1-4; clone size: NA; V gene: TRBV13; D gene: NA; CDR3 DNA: TGTGCCAGCAGCTTTTTCAGTGCAGGCGCAGGCGAGAATGAAAAACTGTTTTTT; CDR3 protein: CASSFFSAGAGENEKLFF
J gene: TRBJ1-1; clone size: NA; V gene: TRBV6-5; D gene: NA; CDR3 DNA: TGTGCCAGCAGGTTCCTGGGGGGTAACACTGAAGCTTTCTTT; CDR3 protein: CASRFLGGNTEAFF
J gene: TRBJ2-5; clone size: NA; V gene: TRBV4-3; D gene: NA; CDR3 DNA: TGCGCCAGCAGCCAAGTAGGGGTTGAGACCCAGTACTTC; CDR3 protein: CASSQVGVETQYF
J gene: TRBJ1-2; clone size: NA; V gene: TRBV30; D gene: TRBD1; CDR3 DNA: TGTGCCTGGAACGTCCGGACAGGGGGCTATGGCTACACCTTC; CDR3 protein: CAWNVRTGGYGYTF
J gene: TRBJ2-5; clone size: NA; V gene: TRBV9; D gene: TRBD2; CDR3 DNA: TGTGCCAGCAGCGTAGGGCTAGGAGTGCTAGCGGGGGGCCCCCAAGAGACCCAGTACTTC; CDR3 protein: CASSVGLGVLAGGPQETQYF
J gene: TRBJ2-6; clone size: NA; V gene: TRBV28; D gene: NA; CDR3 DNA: TGTGCCAGCAGTTTTCTTGGGGCCAACGTCCTGACTTTC; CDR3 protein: CASSFLGANVLTF
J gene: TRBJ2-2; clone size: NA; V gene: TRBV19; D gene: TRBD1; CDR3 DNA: TGTGCCAGTAGTATAGGGACAGGGGCGAACACCGGGGAGCTGTTTTTT; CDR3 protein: CASSIGTGANTGELFF
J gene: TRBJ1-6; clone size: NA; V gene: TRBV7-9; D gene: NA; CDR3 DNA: TGTGCCAGCAGCTTAGAGGGGGTCAATTCACCCCTCCACTTT; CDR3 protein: CASSLEGVNSPLHF
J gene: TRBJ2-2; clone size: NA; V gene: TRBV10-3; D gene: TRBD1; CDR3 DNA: TGTGCCATCAGTGCCGGACAGGGGACCGGGGAGCTGTTTTTT; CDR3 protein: CAISAGQGTGELFF
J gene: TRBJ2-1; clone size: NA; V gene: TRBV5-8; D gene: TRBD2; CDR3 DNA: TGTGCCAGCAGCAAACGGCTTAGCGGGGAGGGGAATGAGCAGTTCTTC; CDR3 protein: CASSKRLSGEGNEQFF
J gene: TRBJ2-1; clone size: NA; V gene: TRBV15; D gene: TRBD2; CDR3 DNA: TGTGCCACCAGCAAACGGACTAGCGAGGATGAGCAGTTCTTC; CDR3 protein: CATSKRTSEDEQFF
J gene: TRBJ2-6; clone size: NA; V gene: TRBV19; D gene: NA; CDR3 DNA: TGTGCCAGTTCCCCAGGTCGCTCTGGGGCCAACGTCCTGACTTTC; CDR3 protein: CASSPGRSGANVLTF
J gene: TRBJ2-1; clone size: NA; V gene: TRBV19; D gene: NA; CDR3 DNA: TGTGCCAGTAGTGTCTTTCAGGGGCCACGAATCTACAATGAGCAGTTCTTC; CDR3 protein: CASSVFQGPRIYNEQFF
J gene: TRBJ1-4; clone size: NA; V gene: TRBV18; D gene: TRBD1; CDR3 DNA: TGTGCCAGCTCAGCCCAAACAGGGGTGCTTAATGAAAAACTGTTTTTT; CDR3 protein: CASSAQTGVLNEKLFF
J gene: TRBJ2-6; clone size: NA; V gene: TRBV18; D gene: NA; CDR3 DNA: TGTGCCAGCTCACCGGGGAGTGGGGCCAACGTCCTGACTTTC; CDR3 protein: CASSPGSGANVLTF
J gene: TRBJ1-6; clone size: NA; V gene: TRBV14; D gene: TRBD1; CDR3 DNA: TGTGCCAGCAGCTCCAAGGCCCGGGACAGGGCTGCACCCCTCCACTTT; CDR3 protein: CASSSKARDRAAPLHF
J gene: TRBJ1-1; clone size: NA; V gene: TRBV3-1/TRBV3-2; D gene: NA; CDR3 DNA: TGTGCCAGCAGCCAAGAGAGTACTGAAGCTTTCTTT; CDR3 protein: CASSQESTEAFF
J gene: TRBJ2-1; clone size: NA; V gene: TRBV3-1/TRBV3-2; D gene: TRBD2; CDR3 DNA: TGTGCCAGCAGCCAAGGGCTAGCGGGGGGACCTTTTAACAATGAGCAGTTCTTC; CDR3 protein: CASSQGLAGGPFNNEQFF
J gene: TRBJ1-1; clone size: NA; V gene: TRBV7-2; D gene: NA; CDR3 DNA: TGTGCCAGCAGCTTACCCCAGAACACTGAAGCTTTCTTT; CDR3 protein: CASSLPQNTEAFF
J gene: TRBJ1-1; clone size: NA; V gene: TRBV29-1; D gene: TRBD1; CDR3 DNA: TGCAGCGCAGGGGGCTCTGAAGCTTTCTTT; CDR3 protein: CSAGGSEAFF
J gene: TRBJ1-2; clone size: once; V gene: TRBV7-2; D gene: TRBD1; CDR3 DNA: TGTGCCAGCAGCTTAGTAGGAAGAGACAGGGAACGGGTTGGCTACACCTTC; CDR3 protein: CASSLVGRDRERVGYTF